One and the same sample provided the 27 T cell receptor beta chains below, sequenced in a study of shared clonotypes between healthy human individuals. Only in-frame clones appear in the TCRdb table, and some are missing; sequencing was by immunoSEQ multiplex PCR. The data contain about 1,800,000 clones, around 96% of them singletons. Cells designated naive CD8 were CD45RO-negative and were positively selected for CCR7, with terminally differentiated effector memory CD45RA+ cells excluded. Material for sequencing was naive CD8+ T cells sorted from blood. The receptor source for this set is a man between 18 and 35 years old in good health.

CDR3 protein: CASSKRVRDRGPYEQYF. In nucleotides, the CDR3 is TGTGCCAGCAGCAAAAGGGTTAGGGACAGGGGACCCTACGAGCAGTACTTC. The chain employs TRBV21-1 and TRBJ2-7; the table's D call, TRBD1, has no DNA check behind it. TRBV21-1 represents a pseudogene. This CDR3 comprises 17 residues.

The chain joins TRBV29-1 to TRBJ1-2, with 7 bases aligning to TRBD1. This CDR3 is built from 12 residues. The germline V gene has CDR1 SQVTM and CDR2 ANQGSEA. Unmatched junction bases numbered 6, after V lost 7 bases and J lost 4 bases. CDR3: CSARDSLYGYTF. The CDR3 DNA reads as TGCAGCGCCCGGGACAGCCTCTATGGCTACACCTTC.

About this clone: The sample carries other DNA sequences with the same CDR3. The chain joins TRBV13 to TRBJ2-7; TRBD2 matches at 8 bases. The germline gives CDR1 PRHDT, CDR2 FYEKMQ (reference sequence). V was clipped by 0 bases and J by 2 bases; unmatched bases: 0. There are 14 residues in the CDR3. The CDR3 region has the DNA TGTGCCAGCAGCTTAGGCGGGAGGGCCTACGAGCAGTACTTC. Encoded protein: CASSLGGRAYEQYF.

Comments on this clone: Other DNA variants within this sample encode the same CDR3. This sequence joins TRBV2 and TRBJ2-7; 9 bases align to TRBD1. Germline CDR1 reads SNHLY; CDR2 reads FYNNEI. V lost 6 bases and J lost 2; bases outside the gene matches: 2. There are 13 residues in the CDR3. In nucleotides, the CDR3 is TGTGCCAGCAGGGGACAGGGAACCTACGAGCAGTACTTC. This encodes CASRGQGTYEQYF.

V usage is TRBV7-9 and J usage is TRBJ2-5; 12 nucleotides align to TRBD2. The V gene's germline CDR1 is SEHNR and CDR2 FQNEAQ (reference sequence). CDR3 length equals 15 residues. V was clipped by 5 bases and J by 0 bases; unmatched bases: 1. CDR3 sequence reads: CASSGLAGYQETQYF. The CDR3 DNA sequence: TGTGCCAGCAGCGGACTAGCGGGGTACCAAGAGACCCAGTACTTC.

J is TRBJ1-2 and V is TRBV19; D gene uncertain. The CDR3 covers 16 residues. The germline CDR1 and CDR2 sequences are LNHDA and SQIVND (reference sequence). V was clipped by 1 base and J by 6 bases, with 18 bases between them. For the CDR3, the DNA is TGTGCCAGTAGTATAGCACCGGTCTCCCAGTCTCATGGCTACACCTTC. The encoded protein is CASSIAPVSQSHGYTF.

This clone is a singleton in its sample. V and J are TRBV19 and TRBJ1-1; D call uncertain. CDR1 and CDR2 from the germline V gene are LNHDA and SQIVND (reference sequence). V was cut by 3 bases and J by 0 bases, with 11 bases left in between. This CDR3 comprises 15 residues. Here the CDR3 DNA reads TGTGCCAGTAGTATTACGGGCCTTATGAACACTGAAGCTTTCTTT. Translated, it gives CASSITGLMNTEAFF.

The J gene is TRBJ2-5, the V gene TRBV10-2; TRBD2 matches at 7 bases. There are 13 residues in the CDR3. V was clipped by 8 bases and J by 2 bases; unmatched bases: 5. The germline CDR1 and CDR2 sequences are WSHSY and SAAADI. For the CDR3, the DNA is TGCGCCAGCCGTGCGGGGGTACAAGAGACCCAGTACTTC. Translation gives CASRAGVQETQYF.

Turning to this clone: Other nucleotide sequences in the sample specify the same CDR3. The rearrangement joins TRBV19 to TRBJ2-7; D possibly corresponds to TRBD2 (5 bases). Germline values: CDR1 LNHDA, CDR2 SQIVND (reference sequence). This CDR3 spans 14 amino acids. V was pared by 3 bases and J by 2 bases, with 11 bases between. CDR3 residues: CASSIGLAAYEQYF. The CDR3, as DNA: TGTGCCAGTAGTATCGGGCTAGCTGCCTACGAGCAGTACTTC.

This clone was recorded only once. V and J are TRBV10-1 and TRBJ2-3; 8 nucleotides agree with TRBD2. Germline-derived CDR1 and CDR2 are WNHNN and SYGVQD (reference sequence). The CDR3 has 14 amino acids. Unmatched junction bases numbered 8, after V lost 6 bases and J lost 6 bases. CDR3 coding DNA: TGCGCCAGCAGCCGGGAGACTAGCGTGGATACGCAGTATTTT. Translation gives CASSRETSVDTQYF.

Regarding this clone: Other DNA sequences in this specimen translate into the identical CDR3. This sequence joins TRBV5-1 and TRBJ1-1, with D possibly TRBD1 on 5 matching bases. CDR1 is SGHRS, CDR2 YFSETQ, per germline. This CDR3 contains 14 residues. V dropped 2 bases and J dropped 2 bases, with 10 bases sitting between them. The CDR3 sequence: CASSLARENTEAFF. The CDR3 bases are TGCGCCAGCAGCTTAGCCAGGGAAAACACTGAAGCTTTCTTT.

Comment on this clone: The same CDR3 can be traced to other DNA sequences in this sample. This rearrangement joins TRBV27 to TRBJ2-7, with 7 bases that match TRBD1. CDR1 and CDR2 (germline): MNHEY, SMNVEV (reference sequence). V lost 0 bases and J lost 1; bases outside the gene matches: 6. CDR3 length equals 16 residues. The DNA for the CDR3 is TGTGCCAGCAGTTTATCAAGGGGGACAGTTTCCTACGAGCAGTACTTC. Translating gives CASSLSRGTVSYEQYF.

The chain carries TRBV19 and TRBJ1-1, with TRBD1 identical over 10 bases. The CDR3 runs to 15 residues. Germline V CDR1 and CDR2: LNHDA, SQIVND (reference sequence). J gave up 6 bases and V 4 bases, and 8 bases lay outside the gene matches. CDR3 protein: CASSNPGQGSPEAFF. In nucleotides, the CDR3 is TGTGCCAGTAGTAACCCGGGACAGGGGTCGCCTGAAGCTTTCTTT.

CDR3: CASSFPRTGVSSYNEQFF. The CDR3, as DNA: TGTGCCAGCAGCTTCCCCCGGACCGGGGTAAGCTCCTACAATGAGCAGTTCTTC. The chain links TRBV11-1 to TRBJ2-1, with D maybe TRBD2 (5 bases). The CDR3 has 18 residues. Trimming cost V 3 bases and J 0 bases, with 18 bases left between them. Germline V CDR1 and CDR2: SGHAT, FQDESV (reference sequence).

The J gene is TRBJ1-1, the V gene TRBV27; D perhaps matches TRBD1 (5 bases). V gave up 5 bases and J gave up 5 bases, with 12 bases separating them. This CDR3 contains 13 residues. CDR1 is MNHEY and CDR2 is SMNVEV in the germline V gene (reference sequence). The CDR3 DNA is TGTGCCAGCAGTGGGACGGTGGGGACTGAAGCTTTCTTT. It specifies CASSGTVGTEAFF.

This chain uses TRBV5-1 with TRBJ2-2; 11 bases line up with TRBD1. The CDR3 length is 17 residues. Germline trimming cut 4 bases from V and 7 bases from J; bases unmatched to any gene: 12. Germline-derived CDR1 and CDR2 are SGHRS and YFSETQ. CDR3 nucleotides: TGCGCCAGCAGCACAGTCGGACAGGGGGCTTATGGCGGGGAGCTGTTTTTT. It translates to CASSTVGQGAYGGELFF.

The chain has TRBV4-2 and TRBJ2-5; 8 bases match TRBD2. Per the germline V gene, CDR1 is LGHNA and CDR2 is YNFKEQ. V was clipped by 0 bases and J by 5 bases; unmatched bases: 11. The CDR3 length is 17 residues. In DNA form, the CDR3 reads TGTGCCAGCAGCCAAGATAGTCGGGGGGGCGCTTTTGAGACCCAGTACTTC. This sequence encodes CASSQDSRGGAFETQYF.

J is TRBJ2-1 and V is TRBV30, with 9 nucleotides matching TRBD1. The germline V gene has CDR1 GTSNPN and CDR2 SVGIG (reference sequence). CDR3 length: 16 amino acids. Trimming at V came to 6 bases and at J to 3 bases, leaving 12 bases not matched to a gene. This CDR3 reads CACIGTGPTLYNEQFF. Written as DNA, the CDR3 is TGTGCCTGTATTGGGACAGGGCCCACCCTCTACAATGAGCAGTTCTTC.

The J gene is TRBJ1-6, the V gene TRBV6-5, with a weak D call TRBD1 (6 bases). The V end lost 0 bases, the J end lost 8 bases, and 14 bases lay between the germline ends. The CDR3 is 16 amino acids. Germline V gene lookup returns CDR1 MNHEY and CDR2 SVGAGI. The CDR3 reads CASSYSGGEGDSPLHF. The DNA for the CDR3 is TGTGCCAGCAGTTACTCCGGGGGAGAGGGGGATTCACCCCTCCACTTT.

This rearrangement joins TRBV27 to TRBJ2-3; TRBD1 or TRBD2 may be the D gene (5 bases each). CDR1 and CDR2 from the germline V gene are MNHEY and SMNVEV (reference sequence). The V end was cut by 3 bases, the J end by 6 bases, with 13 bases between. The CDR3 is made up of 14 amino acids. This CDR3 reads CASSFSGTWDTQYF. Here the CDR3 DNA reads TGTGCCAGCAGTTTCTCCGGGACGTGGGATACGCAGTATTTT.

There are a few counts of this clone. V gene TRBV10-1 combines with J gene TRBJ2-2; D not certain. Trimming left V 5 bases short and J 4 bases short, with 8 bases between. This CDR3 has 13 amino acids. CDR1 is WNHNN and CDR2 is SYGVQD in the germline V gene (reference sequence). This chain's CDR3 is CASSPLGTGELFF. DNA for the CDR3: TGCGCCAGCAGTCCCCTGGGCACCGGGGAGCTGTTTTTT.

This chain connects TRBV4-1 to TRBJ1-2, with D uncertain. The CDR3 length is 13 residues. Between the trimmed V and J ends, which lost 3 bases and 4 bases, there was a span of 9 bases. Germline CDR1 reads MGHRA; CDR2 reads YSYEKL. The CDR3 DNA reads as TGCGCCAGCAGCCAGGGGTTCAGCTATGGCTACACCTTC. Encoded protein: CASSQGFSYGYTF.

This chain links TRBV29-1 with TRBJ2-1; D perhaps matches TRBD2 (6 bases). With 4 bases removed from V and 5 bases from J, the gap between germline ends came to 15 bases. CDR1 and CDR2 from the germline V gene are SQVTM and ANQGSEA. The CDR3 contains 14 residues. The CDR3 is CSVVVAGGHNEQFF. For the CDR3, the DNA is TGCAGCGTTGTGGTTGCCGGGGGACACAATGAGCAGTTCTTC.

The chain recombines TRBV7-3 with TRBJ2-1, with D possibly being TRBD2 (5 bases). The length of the CDR3 is 16 residues. V lost 4 bases, J lost 0 bases, and 13 bases lay in between. CDR1 is SGHTA and CDR2 is FQGTGA in the germline V gene. The CDR3 DNA reads as TGTGCCAGCAGCTCTCTGGCGGGCGGCTCCTACAATGAGCAGTTCTTC. Translating gives CASSSLAGGSYNEQFF.

As regards this clone: Distinct nucleotide sequences in the sample also encode this CDR3. The gene calls are TRBV11-2 and TRBJ2-7; TRBD2 agrees at 7 bases. V lost 6 bases and J lost 6; bases outside the gene matches: 2. Germline loops: CDR1 SGHAT, CDR2 FQNNGV. The CDR3 is made up of 11 amino acids. The CDR3 reads CASSSSGEQYF. The CDR3 bases are TGTGCCAGCAGTTCTAGCGGCGAGCAGTACTTC.

This clone came up a few times. The chain couples TRBV28 to TRBJ1-1; a possible D gene is TRBD1 (6 bases). Trimming took 10 bases from V and 6 from J, leaving 15 bases between them. From germline, CDR1 is MDHEN and CDR2 SYDVKM. The CDR3 has 12 amino acids. CDR3 bases: TGTGCCATCAGGAAGGGGGTCGCTGAAGCTTTCTTT. Translating it yields CAIRKGVAEAFF. The variable domain in full, completed from reference TRBV28 and TRBJ1-1, reads DVKVTQSSRYLVKRTGEKVFLECVQDMDHENMFWYRQDPGLGLRLIYFSYDVKMKEKGDIPEGYSVSREKKERFSLILESASTNQTSMYLCAIRKGVAEAFFGQGTRLTVV.

This rearrangement joins TRBV7-6 to TRBJ2-7, with D perhaps assigned TRBD1 or TRBD2 (5 bases each). Looked up from germline, CDR1 is SGHVS and CDR2 is FNYEAQ. Trimming shortened V by 1 base and J by 5 bases, and 18 bases separated the two germline ends. CDR3 length: 16 amino acids. The CDR3 nucleotides read TGTGCCAGCAGCTTAGTGGAAGTTGGGGGTCCCAACGAGCAGTACTTC. This encodes CASSLVEVGGPNEQYF. The whole variable domain, filled in from reference TRBV7-6 and TRBJ2-7, reads GAGVSQSPRYKVTKRGQDVALRCDPISGHVSLYWYRQALGQGPEFLTYFNYEAQQDKSGLPNDRFSAERPEGSISTLTIQRTEQRDSAMYRCASSLVEVGGPNEQYFGPGTRLTVT.